Presented here are 27 T cell receptor beta chains from one specimen sequenced in a study of CD8 T cells in ankylosing spondylitis. MiXCR, run by TCRdb on the 5' RACE reads, gives a single entry per CDR3 protein. This sample has roughly 150,000 distinct CDR3 sequences, with under 35% found just once. Source material: synovial fluid, either unsorted or a sorted T cell fraction (not recorded which). The receptors originated from a male donor with ankylosing spondylitis.

The chain combines TRBV5-6 with TRBJ1-3; D gene unclear. V dropped 2 bases and J dropped 0 bases, with 12 bases sitting between them. CDR3 length: 16 amino acids. Looked up from germline, CDR1 is SGHDT and CDR2 is YYEEEE. Here the CDR3 reads CASSFDSGYSGNTIYF. The CDR3, as DNA: TGTGCCAGCAGCTTTGACTCGGGGTACTCTGGAAACACCATATATTTT.

The chain links TRBV7-4 to TRBJ1-3; D unclear. Germline-derived CDR1 and CDR2 are SGHVT and SQSDAQ. V was pared by 4 bases and J by 8 bases, with 24 bases between. There are 17 residues in the CDR3. The CDR3 DNA reads as TGTGCCAGCAGCTATGGCTGGGCCACGCGGCTCCTCGACACCATATATTTT. This sequence encodes CASSYGWATRLLDTIYF.

The sample holds a few counts of this clonotype. The chain has TRBV12-3 or TRBV12-4 and TRBJ1-6; 10 bases align to TRBD1. This CDR3 has 15 amino acids. The J segment lost 6 bases and the V segment lost 2 bases, leaving 1 base of the junction unmatched. In DNA, the CDR3 is TGTGCCAGCAGTTTACGGGACAGGGGTAATTCACCCCTCCACTTT. It specifies CASSLRDRGNSPLHF.

Only a few counts were recorded for this clonotype. The V call is TRBV30, the J call TRBJ1-5; 7 bases fit TRBD1. Germline loops: CDR1 GTSNPN, CDR2 SVGIG (reference sequence). The CDR3 has 16 amino acids. After removal of 1 base from V and 0 bases from J, the junction contained 6 bases not matched to a gene. The DNA of the CDR3 is TGTGCCTGGAGTGATCGACAGGGCTATAGCAATCAGCCCCAGCATTTT. Amino acids: CAWSDRQGYSNQPQHF.

This chain links TRBV29-1 with TRBJ2-3, with 10 nucleotides matching TRBD2. This CDR3 comprises 16 residues. Germline V gene data show CDR1 as SQVTM and CDR2 as ANQGSEA. V dropped 1 base and J dropped 5; count of bases not matched to a gene: 9. The CDR3 region is CSVEGSRGLAEDTQYF. The CDR3 coding sequence is TGCAGCGTTGAAGGTTCTCGAGGACTAGCGGAAGATACGCAGTATTTT.

A few counts support this clonotype. The chain combines TRBV7-2 with TRBJ2-1; 8 bases align to TRBD1. Trimming cost V 5 bases and J 9 bases; bases outside gene matches: 9. The CDR3 extends over 14 amino acids. CDR1 is SGHTA and CDR2 is FQGNSA in the germline V gene. The CDR3 nucleotides read TGTGCCAGCAGCGTAGACCAGGGGGCGGGTGAGCAGTTCTTC. Encoded protein: CASSVDQGAGEQFF.

The J gene is TRBJ2-2, the V gene TRBV5-6, with TRBD2 matching 8 bases. Trimming removed 0 bases from V and 7 bases from J; junction bases left unmatched: 8. The CDR3 sequence is 16 residues long. Looked up from germline, CDR1 is SGHDT and CDR2 is YYEEEE. The CDR3 nucleotides are TGTGCCAGCAGCTTGGAATGGACTAGCACGGGCGGGGAGCTGTTTTTT. The encoded protein is CASSLEWTSTGGELFF.

The chain uses TRBV5-1 and TRBJ1-1, with D unclear. Germline CDR1 and CDR2: SGHRS and YFSETQ. V was trimmed by 2 bases and J by 2 bases, leaving 13 bases between them. This CDR3 contains 15 residues. The CDR3 here is CASSFTSVPNTEAFF. The DNA of the CDR3 is TGCGCCAGCAGCTTCACCTCGGTCCCAAACACTGAAGCTTTCTTT.

This clonotype was observed a few times. The V gene is TRBV6-1, the J gene TRBJ2-5; TRBD1 or TRBD2 may be the D gene (5 bases each). Trimming pared 8 bases from V and 3 bases from J, leaving 13 bases between. CDR1 MNHNS and CDR2 SASEGT come from the germline V gene. This CDR3 contains 13 residues. CDR3 coding DNA: TGTGCCAGCGGGGACCTACTAGAAGAGACCCAGTACTTC. This translates into CASGDLLEETQYF.

The chain's CDR3 is CASSPPAGSRGEQFF. CDR3 sequence (DNA): TGTGCCAGCAGTCCCCCTGCGGGCTCTCGGGGTGAGCAGTTCTTC. The genes are TRBV2 and TRBJ2-1, with TRBD2 as a possible D gene (5 bases). Germline values: CDR1 SNHLY, CDR2 FYNNEI. The germline V and J ends were trimmed by 5 bases and 9 bases, with 20 bases remaining between them. The CDR3 is 15 amino acids.

This clonotype was observed a handful of times. J is TRBJ2-7 and V is TRBV7-7; D is unresolved. Germline CDR1 and CDR2: SSHAT and FNYEAQ (reference sequence). There are 12 residues in the CDR3. V shed 3 bases and J shed 2 bases, with 5 bases lying between them. CDR3 DNA: TGTGCCAGCAGCTTTTTTACCTACGAGCAGTACTTC. Translating it yields CASSFFTYEQYF.

CDR3 region: CSAMATARSSYNSPLHF. As DNA, the CDR3 is TGCAGTGCTATGGCGACAGCGCGGAGCTCCTATAATTCACCCCTCCACTTT. The chain joins TRBV20-1 to TRBJ1-6; possibly TRBD1 for D (5 bases). Germline CDR1 and CDR2: DFQATT and SNEGSKA (reference sequence). The ends were cut back, 4 bases at V and 0 bases at J, with 16 bases in the middle. The CDR3 spans 17 residues.

The gene calls are TRBV6-2 or TRBV6-3 and TRBJ2-7; D remains ambiguous. V shed 2 bases and J shed 6 bases, with 14 bases lying between them. Germline values: CDR1 MNHEY, CDR2 SVGEGT. CDR3 length equals 14 residues. CDR3 in amino acids: CASSYPPARSEQYF. Here the CDR3 DNA reads TGTGCCAGCAGTTACCCCCCCGCAAGATCCGAGCAGTACTTC.

This clonotype is deemed medium-sized (0.01 to 0.1%). The chain carries TRBV20-1 and TRBJ2-2, with TRBD1 identical over 8 bases. J was trimmed by 5 bases and V by 5 bases; bases with no gene match: 4. The CDR3 is made up of 13 amino acids. Germline values: CDR1 DFQATT, CDR2 SNEGSKA (reference sequence). The CDR3 protein is CSALRTGTGELFF. The CDR3 DNA is TGCAGTGCTCTTCGGACAGGGACCGGGGAGCTGTTTTTT.

This clonotype was seen a single time. A much larger clonotype is one base distant, so this may be a read error. The chain joins TRBV29-1 to TRBJ1-1; D is unclear. This CDR3 contains 14 residues. Deletions cut 6 bases from V and 5 bases from J, with 19 bases between. From germline, CDR1 is SQVTM and CDR2 ANQGSEA. The CDR3 protein is CSVAHPSSRTEAFF. CDR3 DNA sequence: TGCAGCGTCGCACACCCCTCTAGCCGGACTGAAGCTTTCTTT.

This clonotype appeared a few times. The gene calls are TRBV6-1 and TRBJ1-2; D might be TRBD1 (6 bases). V was pared by 5 bases and J by 5 bases, with 18 bases between. The germline V gene encodes CDR1 MNHNS and CDR2 SASEGT. The CDR3 extends over 15 amino acids. The CDR3 DNA follows: TGTGCCAGCAGTAAAAACAGGGCCGAGGGGTATGGCTACACCTTC. It is translated as CASSKNRAEGYGYTF.

The V call is TRBV7-2, the J call TRBJ1-1; D might be TRBD1 (6 bases). Germline CDR1 SGHTA, CDR2 FQGNSA. V gave up 5 bases and J gave up 11 bases, with 12 bases separating them. The CDR3 is 11 residues long. Here the CDR3 DNA reads TGTGCCAGCAGCCCTCCGGGGGCGGCTTTCTTT. It translates to CASSPPGAAFF.

Regarding this clonotype: This may be a read error, as it is one base from a much larger clone. The V and J genes are TRBV29-1 and TRBJ1-2, with 9 bases lining up with TRBD1. This CDR3 is built from 16 residues. Looked up from germline, CDR1 is SQVTM and CDR2 is ANQGSEA. Trimming took 7 bases from V and 1 from J; bases not matched to a gene: 13. The CDR3 nucleotides read TGCAGCGCCCCACCGGGACAGGGTGAGGTTAACTATGGCTACACCTTC. It specifies CSAPPGQGEVNYGYTF.

V usage is TRBV12-3 or TRBV12-4 and J usage is TRBJ2-2, with D possibly matching TRBD1 (6 bases). Trimming left V 6 bases short and J 1 base short, with 18 bases between. This CDR3 has 17 residues. The CDR3 coding sequence is TGTGCCAGCAGCCTTGGGTTGACAGGCGAGAACACCGGGGAGCTGTTTTTT. It specifies CASSLGLTGENTGELFF.

This clonotype was counted a few times. This sequence joins TRBV6-1 and TRBJ1-1, with TRBD1 identical over 11 bases. Germline trimming cut 6 bases from V and 4 bases from J; bases unmatched to any gene: 4. The CDR3 spans 14 residues. Germline V gene data show CDR1 as MNHNS and CDR2 as SASEGT. In nucleotides, the CDR3 is TGTGCCAGCAGGCGGGGACAGGGGGGCACTGAAGCTTTCTTT. Amino acids: CASRRGQGGTEAFF.

The chain joins TRBV27 to TRBJ2-6; D unresolved. This CDR3 has 13 residues. Trimming removed 3 bases from V and 4 bases from J, with 4 bases in between. Per the germline V gene, CDR1 is MNHEY and CDR2 is SMNVEV (reference sequence). CDR3 bases: TGTGCCAGCAGTTTTCCCGGGGCCAACGTCCTGACTTTC. Protein: CASSFPGANVLTF. The full variable domain, its missing parts supplied by reference TRBV27 and TRBJ2-6, is EAQVTQNPRYLITVTGKKLTVTCSQNMNHEYMSWYRQDPGLGLRQIYYSMNVEVTDKGDVPEGYKVSRKEKRNFPLILESPSPNQTSLYFCASSFPGANVLTFGAGSRLTVL.

The V and J genes are TRBV27 and TRBJ1-2, with D unresolved. The germline V gene has CDR1 MNHEY and CDR2 SMNVEV (reference sequence). CDR3 size: 15 residues. The V gene lost 5 bases and the J gene lost 4 bases, with 17 bases spanning the gap. CDR3 residues: CASSPLQGGSYGYTF. The CDR3 DNA sequence: TGTGCCAGCAGTCCCCTTCAAGGTGGGAGCTATGGCTACACCTTC.

This clonotype has ten or more counts. The genes are TRBV29-1 and TRBJ1-1, with 8 positions matching TRBD1. The V segment lost 7 bases and the J segment 12 bases; nucleotides outside the gene matches: 7. Germline assignment: CDR1 SQVTM and CDR2 ANQGSEA. The CDR3 contains 10 residues. The DNA of the CDR3 is TGCAGCGCCGGACAGGGCGGGCCTTTCTTT. Its protein product is CSAGQGGPFF.

This clonotype was detected many times. The chain has TRBV7-9 and TRBJ1-1; 9 bases align to TRBD1. V shed 5 bases and J 3 bases; nucleotides not matched to a gene: 4. This CDR3 is 14 amino acids long. Looked up from germline, CDR1 is SEHNR and CDR2 is FQNEAQ (reference sequence). CDR3 DNA: TGTGCCAGCAGCAGGACAGGGGTTGACACTGAAGCTTTCTTT. Translation gives CASSRTGVDTEAFF.

V usage is TRBV20-1 and J usage is TRBJ2-1; TRBD2 agrees at 8 bases. The CDR3 sequence is 17 residues long. The J segment lost 3 bases and the V segment lost 0 bases, leaving 10 bases of the junction unmatched. Germline V gene lookup returns CDR1 DFQATT and CDR2 SNEGSKA (reference sequence). The DNA for the CDR3 is TGCAGTGCTAGAGACCCGGCTAGCGGGTCCCACTACAATGAGCAGTTCTTC. It encodes CSARDPASGSHYNEQFF.

This clonotype has a count of ten or more. V gene TRBV5-4 combines with J gene TRBJ2-1, with D perhaps matching TRBD2 (6 bases). Deletions cut 0 bases from V and 4 bases from J, with 11 bases between. The CDR3 runs to 15 residues. Germline CDR1 is SGHNT and CDR2 is YYREEE (reference sequence). CDR3: CASSLGGGGYNEQFF. As DNA, the CDR3 is TGTGCCAGCAGCTTGGGGGGCGGAGGGTACAATGAGCAGTTCTTC.

This rearrangement joins TRBV19 to TRBJ2-1, with 8 bases aligning to TRBD2. Trimming at V came to 10 bases and at J to 7 bases, leaving 9 bases not matched to a gene. Germline assignment: CDR1 LNHDA and CDR2 SQIVND (reference sequence). This CDR3 is built from 13 residues. In DNA form, the CDR3 reads TGTGCCATTGGGACTAGTTTATCGAATGAGCAGTTCTTC. Its protein product is CAIGTSLSNEQFF.